Ten or more counts support the clone carrying this TCR beta chain. Its antigen is not known. The data stem from a study of T-cell memory formation after mild COVID-19. Overall study findings and caveats: The second-wave clones peaking on day 37 were not confirmed as SARS-CoV-2-specific. From day 15 to 85, contracting clones were balanced between CD4 and CD8, whereas later expanders leaned toward CD4+.

TCRdb called the 5' RACE reads again in MiXCR, with one record for every CDR3 protein. Among 550,000 to 650,000 distinct CDR3 sequences listed, 17% were seen once. The receptor was derived from an adult woman who had mild COVID-19 (a few samples of this study predate the infection). Cell type and time point are not known. Material: PBMCs or a T cell subset sorted from them (not recorded which).

Here the CDR3 reads CASGTGQGNYGYTF. CDR3 sequence (DNA): TGTGCCAGTGGAACGGGACAGGGTAACTATGGCTACACCTTC. The chain is built from TRBV19 and TRBJ1-2; TRBD1 aligns across 9 bases. Unmatched junction bases numbered 5, after V lost 8 bases and J lost 1 base. CDR3 length: 14 residues. Germline CDR1 and CDR2: LNHDA and SQIVND (reference sequence).